This TCR beta chain was sequenced during a study of glioma-infiltrating T cells after dendritic cell vaccination. On the study more broadly: Glioblastoma patients came from Phase I and II dendritic cell vaccination trials. Patients received autologous tumor lysate-pulsed dendritic cell vaccination between about 2003 and 2012. The vaccine used monocyte-derived dendritic cells pulsed overnight with autologous tumor lysate.

The primer mix had 60 V beta and 13 J beta primers. The repertoire was sequenced with immunoSEQ multiplex PCR; TCRdb's copy has only in-frame clones and lacks some. The sample holds some 91,000 clones, 81% seen once. V lost 6 bases and J lost 2, with 16 bases in between. This CDR3 is built from 15 residues. CDR1 and CDR2 from the germline V gene are MNHNS and SASEGT. In its sample, this clone was seen a few times. Time point here: after dendritic cell vaccination, including at tumor progression/relapse. This chain links TRBV6-1 with TRBJ1-2; D may be TRBD1 (5 bases). Here the sequenced sample was blood, taken after dendritic cell vaccination. The sequence derives from a human donor with glioblastoma. The CDR3 loop is CASRSDGAGNYGYTF. The CDR3 DNA follows: TGTGCCAGCAGATCCGACGGGGCGGGGAACTATGGCTACACCTTC.